The clone carrying this T cell receptor beta chain was counted between two and nine times. Its cognate antigen is unknown. The sample is drawn from a study of cytomegalovirus exposure and HLA in healthy donors. This CDR3 has 15 amino acids. Germline CDR1 and CDR2: MNHEY and SVGAGI. J lost 1 base, V lost 5 bases, and 6 bases had no gene match. Study results and caveats: Earlier analysis yielded a pattern in which most TCR beta V segments were productive about 87% or about 30% of the time. Association with HLA alleles at 0.05 false discovery rate was found for 15,000 or so TCR beta sequences in a later analysis. With later analysis, a missense DCLRE1C variant became linked to TCR beta V- and J-gene trimming.

Amplification used 60 Vbeta primers and 13 Jbeta primers. Using immunoSEQ multiplex PCR, the repertoire was profiled, and TCRdb retains in-frame clones only, with some absent. The repertoire holds about 89,000 clones, around 10% seen once, with 4.5% to 6.5% in the top ten. V and J are TRBV6-5 and TRBJ2-3; TRBD2 matches 7 bases. The clonotype was recovered from a man aged 45-65 years in good health and CMV-seropositive. Sequenced sample: PBMCs. This CDR3 reads CASSLGLVGTDTQYF. The CDR3, as DNA: TGTGCCAGCAGTCTTGGACTAGTCGGCACAGATACGCAGTATTTT.